These 21 T cell receptor beta chains originate from one sample sequenced in a study of spatial heterogeneity in lung cancer. This sample's time point: sample taken at primary tumor resection. TCRdb analysed the 5' RACE reads with MiXCR anew, one entry per CDR3 protein. The table lists around 89,000 distinct CDR3 sequences, about 12% of them singletons, with about two fifths in the top ten. The sample consisted of PBMCs, taken at surgery. The receptor set was obtained from a male donor with early-stage non-small cell lung cancer.

This chain connects TRBV5-4 to TRBJ2-5; 14 nucleotides line up with TRBD2. The CDR3 sequence is 17 residues long. CDR1 and CDR2 (germline): SGHNT, YYREEE (reference sequence). Losses at the gene ends were 4 bases for V and 5 bases for J; bases not matched to a gene: 10. The CDR3: CASSLRLAGGPGETQYF. As DNA, the CDR3 is TGTGCCAGCAGCCTTAGACTAGCGGGAGGGCCGGGCGAGACCCAGTACTTC.

This clonotype was found many times. The CDR3 region has the DNA TGCGCCAGCAGCCAACAGACAGGGGGCGGCTATGGCTACACCTTC. Translation: CASSQQTGGGYGYTF. V is TRBV4-1 and J is TRBJ1-2; TRBD1 matches at 10 bases. The V gene's germline CDR1 is MGHRA and CDR2 YSYEKL. V dropped 2 bases and J dropped 4; count of bases not matched to a gene: 4. This CDR3 spans 15 amino acids.

This clonotype has more than one count but fewer than ten. J is TRBJ1-5 and V is TRBV29-1; no firm D call. The CDR3 covers 13 residues. V gave up 3 bases and J gave up 2 bases, with 8 bases separating them. Germline assignment: CDR1 SQVTM and CDR2 ANQGSEA. CDR3 protein: CSVEGVGNQPQHF. In DNA form, the CDR3 reads TGCAGCGTTGAGGGTGTAGGCAATCAGCCCCAGCATTTT.

The V and J genes are TRBV4-3 and TRBJ2-5; D is possibly TRBD1 or TRBD2 (5 bases each). From germline, CDR1 is LGHNA and CDR2 YSLEER. There are 17 residues in the CDR3. Deletions cut 0 bases from V and 0 bases from J, with 14 bases between. The CDR3: CASSQDLSSGHQETQYF. The DNA of the CDR3 is TGCGCCAGCAGCCAAGATCTGAGTTCGGGACACCAAGAGACCCAGTACTTC.

The chain combines TRBV24-1 with TRBJ1-4; D ambiguous. The CDR3 runs 14 residues. CDR1 is KGHDR and CDR2 is SFDVKD in the germline V gene. V lost 1 base, J lost 10 bases, and 12 bases lay in between. The CDR3 is CATSDFPDWGKLFF. DNA of the CDR3: TGTGCCACCAGTGATTTCCCGGACTGGGGAAAACTGTTTTTT.

The chain has TRBV3-1 and TRBJ2-4, with D perhaps matching TRBD2 (5 bases). The CDR3 contains 14 residues. Trimming stripped 2 bases from V and 9 bases from J, with 14 bases between. The germline V gene encodes CDR1 LGHDT and CDR2 YNNKEL (reference sequence). In DNA, the CDR3 is TGTGCCAGCAGCCAAAGGTCAGAAGGGAGCATTCAGTACTTC. It specifies CASSQRSEGSIQYF.

The J gene is TRBJ1-2, the V gene TRBV6-4; a weak D match, TRBD1 (5 bases). Germline V gene data show CDR1 as MRHNA and CDR2 as SNTAGT. The CDR3 has 16 amino acids. Trimming took 4 bases from V and 7 from J, leaving 22 bases between them. The CDR3 sequence is CASSATGDQGPGGYTF. CDR3 in DNA: TGTGCCAGCAGTGCGACCGGGGACCAAGGCCCGGGTGGCTACACCTTC.

This clonotype was counted between two and nine times. This chain links TRBV18 with TRBJ1-6; no clear D. V gave up 7 bases and J gave up 0 bases, with 7 bases separating them. There are 14 residues in the CDR3. Germline V gene sequence: CDR1 KGHSH, CDR2 LQKENI. CDR3 coding DNA: TGTGCCAGCTGCCAGGACTCCTATAATTCACCCCTCCACTTT. It yields the protein CASCQDSYNSPLHF.

The chain joins TRBV15 to TRBJ2-7, with a tentative D call TRBD1 (6 bases). Germline V gene lookup returns CDR1 LNHNV and CDR2 YYDKDF (reference sequence). The V and J ends lost 3 bases and 6 bases respectively, with 21 bases between them. The CDR3 runs 16 residues. The CDR3 DNA follows: TGTGCCACCAGCAGTCGACCTACAGGGACCTCCGGCGAGCAGTACTTC. It yields the protein CATSSRPTGTSGEQYF.

This clonotype was seen only a few times. The J gene is TRBJ2-4, the V gene TRBV20-1; possibly TRBD1 or TRBD2 for D (6 bases each). Between the trimmed V and J ends, which lost 5 bases and 1 base, there was a span of 15 bases. The CDR3 has 15 residues. Germline V gene lookup returns CDR1 DFQATT and CDR2 SNEGSKA (reference sequence). The CDR3 sequence is CSAGEGGGAKNIQYF. DNA for the CDR3: TGCAGTGCTGGGGAAGGGGGAGGTGCCAAAAACATTCAGTACTTC.

This clonotype was seen at least ten times. The genes are TRBV9 and TRBJ1-1; D is uncertain. Deletions cut 0 bases from V and 0 bases from J, with 9 bases between. Germline values: CDR1 SGDLS, CDR2 YYNGEE. CDR3 length: 15 amino acids. In DNA form, the CDR3 reads TGTGCCAGCAGCGTAGGCACCGCGGTGAACACTGAAGCTTTCTTT. Amino acid sequence: CASSVGTAVNTEAFF.

CDR3 sequence (DNA): TGTGCCAGCAGCTGGGGGTCCCGGGAGTACGAGCAGTACTTC. Translating it yields CASSWGSREYEQYF. The V gene is TRBV7-9, the J gene TRBJ2-7, with TRBD2 as a possible D gene (6 bases). V lost 4 bases and J lost 4, with 14 bases in between. This CDR3 is built from 14 residues. Germline-derived CDR1 and CDR2 are SEHNR and FQNEAQ (reference sequence).

V gene TRBV29-1 combines with J gene TRBJ1-5, with D hard to call. The CDR3 totals 13 residues. Trimming left V 4 bases short and J 3 bases short, with 10 bases between. The V gene's germline CDR1 is SQVTM and CDR2 ANQGSEA. The DNA of the CDR3 is TGCAGCGTTGCGGCGAACCTCAATCAGCCCCAGCATTTT. Translating it yields CSVAANLNQPQHF.

This clonotype was detected only a few times. The chain carries TRBV20-1 and TRBJ2-3, with D uncertain. Trimming left V 0 bases short and J 0 bases short, with 4 bases between. CDR3 length: 13 residues. Germline loops: CDR1 DFQATT, CDR2 SNEGSKA (reference sequence). CDR3 residues: CSARDLSTDTQYF. The CDR3 DNA reads TGCAGTGCTAGAGACCTGAGCACAGATACGCAGTATTTT.

This clonotype came up a few times. The chain uses TRBV10-1 and TRBJ2-7; 7 nucleotides align to TRBD2. From germline, CDR1 is WNHNN and CDR2 SYGVQD (reference sequence). This CDR3 spans 16 amino acids. J lost 2 bases, V lost 4 bases, and 11 bases had no gene match. The DNA for the CDR3 is TGCGCCAGCAGTGCGACTTTAGCGGGTCCTCCCTACGAGCAGTACTTC. It encodes CASSATLAGPPYEQYF.

V usage is TRBV10-3 and J usage is TRBJ2-1; TRBD2 aligns across 8 bases. Looked up from germline, CDR1 is ENHRY and CDR2 is SYGVKD. V was clipped by 2 bases and J by 8 bases; unmatched bases: 8. The CDR3 length is 15 residues. In DNA, the CDR3 is TGTGCCATCAGTGAGGAGGCGGGGGGCCCGGATGAGCAGTTCTTC. Residues: CAISEEAGGPDEQFF.

This clonotype has a count of ten or more. This chain joins TRBV6-5 and TRBJ2-2; no clear D gene. V was shortened by 0 bases and J by 5 bases, with 19 bases between the two germline ends. Germline CDR1 MNHEY, CDR2 SVGAGI. This CDR3 has 18 amino acids. In nucleotides, the CDR3 is TGTGCCAGCAGTTACTCGGTCGGTATTGGGGTGAAGACCGGGGAGCTGTTTTTT. It encodes CASSYSVGIGVKTGELFF.

The J gene is TRBJ2-3, the V gene TRBV29-1, with D unresolved. The CDR3 covers 15 residues. Per the germline V gene, CDR1 is SQVTM and CDR2 is ANQGSEA. The ends were cut back, 6 bases at V and 4 bases at J, with 20 bases in the middle. For the CDR3, the DNA is TGCAGCGTGAGAGTCAGGCGAAGGCGGTCAGATACGCAGTATTTT. Translating it yields CSVRVRRRRSDTQYF.

This clonotype occurred a few times. This chain joins TRBV11-2 and TRBJ1-5; a weak D match, TRBD1 (6 bases). Between the trimmed V and J ends, which lost 5 bases and 7 bases, there was a span of 12 bases. Germline assignment: CDR1 SGHAT and CDR2 FQNNGV. This CDR3 has 13 residues. Written as DNA, the CDR3 is TGTGCCAGCAGCGGTAGAGGGGGACAGCCCCAGCATTTT. Translation: CASSGRGGQPQHF.

This clonotype was seen many times. The chain combines TRBV5-1 with TRBJ2-1, with D possibly being TRBD2 (6 bases). Trimming removed 0 bases from V and 3 bases from J, with 13 bases in between. This CDR3 is 16 amino acids long. Per the germline V gene, CDR1 is SGHRS and CDR2 is YFSETQ. The CDR3 DNA follows: TGCGCCAGCAGCTTGGCCACTAGCACCCTCTACAATGAGCAGTTCTTC. This encodes CASSLATSTLYNEQFF.

The chain couples TRBV5-4 to TRBJ2-3, with D unclear. Trimming took off 0 bases at V and 4 bases at J, with 6 bases between the two ends. Germline CDR1 SGHNT, CDR2 YYREEE (reference sequence). This CDR3 spans 13 amino acids. The CDR3 coding sequence is TGTGCCAGCAGCTTGGACCGGTCAGATACGCAGTATTTT. This encodes CASSLDRSDTQYF.